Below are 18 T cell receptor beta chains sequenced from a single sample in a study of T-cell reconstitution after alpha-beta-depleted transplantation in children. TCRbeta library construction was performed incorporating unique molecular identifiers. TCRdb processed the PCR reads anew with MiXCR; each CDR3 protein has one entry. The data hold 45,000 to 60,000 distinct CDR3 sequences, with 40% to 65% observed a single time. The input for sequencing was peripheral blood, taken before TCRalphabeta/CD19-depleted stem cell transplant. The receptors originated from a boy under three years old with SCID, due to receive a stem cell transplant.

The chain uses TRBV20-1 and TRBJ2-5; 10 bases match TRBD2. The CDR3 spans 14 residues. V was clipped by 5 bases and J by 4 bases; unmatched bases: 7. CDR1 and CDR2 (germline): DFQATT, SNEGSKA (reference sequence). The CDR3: CSAGLAEVRETQYF. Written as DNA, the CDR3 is TGCAGTGCTGGACTAGCGGAAGTTCGAGAGACCCAGTACTTC.

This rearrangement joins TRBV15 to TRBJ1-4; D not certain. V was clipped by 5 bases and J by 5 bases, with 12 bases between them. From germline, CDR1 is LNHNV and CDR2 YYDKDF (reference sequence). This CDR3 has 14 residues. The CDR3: CATSLRPGNEKLFF. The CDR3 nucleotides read TGTGCCACCAGCTTGCGTCCCGGCAATGAAAAACTGTTTTTT.

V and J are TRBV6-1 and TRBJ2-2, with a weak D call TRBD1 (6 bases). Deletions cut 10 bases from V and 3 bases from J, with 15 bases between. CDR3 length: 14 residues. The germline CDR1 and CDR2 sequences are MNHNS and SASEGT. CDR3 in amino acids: CATSNRVYTGELFF. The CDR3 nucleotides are TGTGCCACCTCCAACAGGGTCTACACCGGGGAGCTGTTTTTT.

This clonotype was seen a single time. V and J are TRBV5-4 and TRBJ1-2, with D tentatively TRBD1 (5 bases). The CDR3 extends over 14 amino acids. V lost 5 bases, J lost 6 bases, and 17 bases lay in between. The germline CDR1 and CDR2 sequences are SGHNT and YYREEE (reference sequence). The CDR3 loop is CASSFHIDSHGYTF. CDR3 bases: TGTGCCAGCAGTTTTCATATAGACAGTCATGGCTACACCTTC.

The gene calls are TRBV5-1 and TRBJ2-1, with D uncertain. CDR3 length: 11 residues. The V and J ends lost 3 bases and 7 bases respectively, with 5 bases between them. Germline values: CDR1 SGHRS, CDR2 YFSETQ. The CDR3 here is CASSYLNEQFF. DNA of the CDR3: TGCGCCAGCAGCTACCTGAATGAGCAGTTCTTC.

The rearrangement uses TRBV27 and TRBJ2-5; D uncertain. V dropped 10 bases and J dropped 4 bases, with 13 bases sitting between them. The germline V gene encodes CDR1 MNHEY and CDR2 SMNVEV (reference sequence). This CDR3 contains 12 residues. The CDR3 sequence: CATFRMGETQYF. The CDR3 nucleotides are TGTGCCACGTTCAGGATGGGAGAGACCCAGTACTTC.

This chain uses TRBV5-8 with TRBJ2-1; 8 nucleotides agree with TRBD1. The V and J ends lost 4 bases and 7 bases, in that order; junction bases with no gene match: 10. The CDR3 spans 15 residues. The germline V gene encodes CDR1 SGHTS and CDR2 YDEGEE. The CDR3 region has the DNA TGTGCCAGCAGCATCGGACAGGGAAGCGTAAATGAGCAGTTCTTC. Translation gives CASSIGQGSVNEQFF.

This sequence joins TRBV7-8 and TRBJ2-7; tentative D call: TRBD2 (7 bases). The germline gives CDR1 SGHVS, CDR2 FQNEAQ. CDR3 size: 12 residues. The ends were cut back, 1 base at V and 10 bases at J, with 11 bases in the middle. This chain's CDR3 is CASSLEGGVQYF. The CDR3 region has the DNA TGTGCCAGCAGCTTAGAAGGGGGGGTTCAGTACTTC.

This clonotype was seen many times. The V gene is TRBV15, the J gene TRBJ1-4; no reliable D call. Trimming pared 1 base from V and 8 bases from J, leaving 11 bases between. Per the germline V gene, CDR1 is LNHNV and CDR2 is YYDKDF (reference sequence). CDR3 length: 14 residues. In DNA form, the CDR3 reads TGTGCCACCAGCAGAGTTCCGGGCCCCGAAAAACTGTTTTTT. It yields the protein CATSRVPGPEKLFF.

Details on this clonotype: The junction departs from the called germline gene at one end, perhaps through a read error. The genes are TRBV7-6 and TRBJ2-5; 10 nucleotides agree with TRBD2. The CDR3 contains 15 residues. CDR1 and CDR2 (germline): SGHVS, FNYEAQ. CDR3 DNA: TGTGCCAGCAGTTTAGCGGGGGGACTACAAGAGACCCAGTACTTC. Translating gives CASSLAGGLQETQYF.

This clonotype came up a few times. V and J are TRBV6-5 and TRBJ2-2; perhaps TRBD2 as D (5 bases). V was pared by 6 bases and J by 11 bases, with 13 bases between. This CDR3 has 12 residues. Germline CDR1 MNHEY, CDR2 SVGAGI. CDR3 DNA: TGTGCCAGCAGCCCTGGACTCCCTGAGCTGTTTTTT. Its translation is CASSPGLPELFF.

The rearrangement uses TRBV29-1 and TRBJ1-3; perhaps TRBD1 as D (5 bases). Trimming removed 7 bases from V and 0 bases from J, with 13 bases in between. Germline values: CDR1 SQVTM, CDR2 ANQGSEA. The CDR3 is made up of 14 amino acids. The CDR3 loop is CSASGGDSGNTIYF. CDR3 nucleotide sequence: TGCAGCGCCAGTGGGGGAGACTCTGGAAACACCATATATTTT. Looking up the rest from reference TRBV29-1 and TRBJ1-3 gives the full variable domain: SAVISQKPSRDICQRGTSLTIQCQVDSQVTMMFWYRQQPGQSLTLIATANQGSEATYESGFVIDKFPISRPNLTFSTLTVSNMSPEDSSIYLCSASGGDSGNTIYFGEGSWLTVV.

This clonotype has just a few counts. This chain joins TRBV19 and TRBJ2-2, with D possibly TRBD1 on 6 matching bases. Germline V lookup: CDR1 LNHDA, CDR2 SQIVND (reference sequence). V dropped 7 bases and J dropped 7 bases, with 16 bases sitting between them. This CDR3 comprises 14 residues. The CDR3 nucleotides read TGTGCCAGTATGCAGGGGAAGGGGAACGGGGAGCTGTTTTTT. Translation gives CASMQGKGNGELFF.

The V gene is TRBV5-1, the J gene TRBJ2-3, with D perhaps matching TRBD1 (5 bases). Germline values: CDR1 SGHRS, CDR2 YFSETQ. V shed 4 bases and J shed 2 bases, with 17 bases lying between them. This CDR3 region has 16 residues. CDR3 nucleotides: TGCGCCAGCAGCCCAACGACAGCCCGTCCCACAGATACGCAGTATTTT. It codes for CASSPTTARPTDTQYF.

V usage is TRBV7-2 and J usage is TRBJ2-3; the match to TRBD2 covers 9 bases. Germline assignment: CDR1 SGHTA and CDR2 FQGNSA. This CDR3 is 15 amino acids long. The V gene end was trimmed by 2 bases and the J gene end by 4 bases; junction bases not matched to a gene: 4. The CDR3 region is CASSLLSSGADTQYF. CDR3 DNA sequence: TGTGCCAGCAGCTTACTGTCTAGCGGGGCAGATACGCAGTATTTT.

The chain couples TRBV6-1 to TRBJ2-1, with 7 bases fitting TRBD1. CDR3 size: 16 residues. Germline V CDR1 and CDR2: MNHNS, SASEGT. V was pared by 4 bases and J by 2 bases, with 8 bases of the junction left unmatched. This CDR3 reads CASSGSDRVPYNEQFF. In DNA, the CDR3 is TGTGCCAGCAGTGGCTCCGACAGGGTACCCTACAATGAGCAGTTCTTC.

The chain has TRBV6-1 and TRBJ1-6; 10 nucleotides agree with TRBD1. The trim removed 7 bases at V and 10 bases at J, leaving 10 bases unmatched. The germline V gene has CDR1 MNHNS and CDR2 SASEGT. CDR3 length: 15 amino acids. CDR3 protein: CASILGQGYRSPLHF. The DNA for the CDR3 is TGTGCCAGCATTCTGGGACAGGGGTACAGATCACCCCTCCACTTT.

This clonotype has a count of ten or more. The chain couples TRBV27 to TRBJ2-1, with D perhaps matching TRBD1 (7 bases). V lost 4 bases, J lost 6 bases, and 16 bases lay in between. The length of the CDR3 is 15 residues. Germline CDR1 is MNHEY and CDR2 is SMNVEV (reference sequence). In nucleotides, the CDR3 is TGTGCCAGCAGTTCCCAGGGGGGATGGGGCAATGAGCAGTTCTTC. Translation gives CASSSQGGWGNEQFF.